This entry lists 18 T cell receptor beta chains sequenced from one sample in a study of chemoradiotherapy in HPV16-positive cancers. Method: immunoSEQ multiplex PCR; TCRdb's copy keeps in-frame clones and lacks some. The sample lists 15,000 to 20,000 clones; around 92% were seen once. The source material was blood, sampled from a patient who underwent chemoradiotherapy. These TCRs come from a human donor with HPV-associated anogenital cancer.

The V and J genes are TRBV4-2 and TRBJ2-4; the D is unclear. Germline CDR1 LGHNA, CDR2 YNFKEQ. The CDR3 runs to 15 residues. V shed 3 bases and J shed 3 bases, with 12 bases lying between them. CDR3 bases: TGTGCCAGCAGCCACCCCCTAGATGGCAAAAACATTCAGTACTTC. This sequence encodes CASSHPLDGKNIQYF.

This clone was observed once. V is TRBV4-2 and J is TRBJ2-5, with D possibly being TRBD2 (6 bases). The germline V gene encodes CDR1 LGHNA and CDR2 YNFKEQ. This CDR3 spans 15 amino acids. With 0 bases removed from V and 3 bases from J, the gap between germline ends came to 11 bases. The DNA for the CDR3 is TGTGCCAGCAGCCAAGATCGGGCGGGAAAAGAGACCCAGTACTTC. Its translation is CASSQDRAGKETQYF.

The chain recombines TRBV6-5 with TRBJ2-7; 7 bases are shared with TRBD2. This CDR3 comprises 15 residues. J gave up 0 bases and V 6 bases, and 8 bases lay outside the gene matches. The V gene's germline CDR1 is MNHEY and CDR2 SVGAGI. CDR3 amino acids: CASRRLADSSYEQYF. DNA for the CDR3: TGTGCCAGCAGACGTCTAGCGGATAGCTCCTACGAGCAGTACTTC.

This chain links TRBV7-9 with TRBJ1-2, with D hard to call. Germline V CDR1 and CDR2: SEHNR, FQNEAQ (reference sequence). V lost 3 bases, J lost 5 bases, and 7 bases lay in between. The CDR3 loop spans 12 amino acids. DNA for the CDR3: TGTGCCAGCAGCTTTTCCGGATATGGCTACACCTTC. Encoded protein: CASSFSGYGYTF. The full variable domain, rest sourced from reference TRBV7-9 and TRBJ1-2, is DTGVSQNPRHKITKRGQNVTFRCDPISEHNRLYWYRQTLGQGPEFLTYFQNEAQLEKSRLLSDRFSAERPKGSFSTLEIQRTEQGDSAMYLCASSFSGYGYTFGSGTRLTVV.

This chain's CDR3 is CASSLVAGELFF. The DNA for the CDR3 is TGCGCCAGCAGCTTGGTGGCCGGGGAGCTGTTTTTT. This rearrangement joins TRBV5-1 to TRBJ2-2; no firm D call. Per germline, CDR1 SGHRS and CDR2 YFSETQ. This CDR3 has 12 amino acids. V lost 0 bases, J lost 6 bases, and 3 bases lay in between.

This clone appeared a few times. The chain couples TRBV18 to TRBJ1-1, with a possible D match to TRBD1 (5 bases). The germline V gene has CDR1 KGHSH and CDR2 LQKENI. This CDR3 spans 15 amino acids. The ends were cut back, 3 bases at V and 1 base at J, with 12 bases in the middle. The CDR3 nucleotides read TGTGCCAGCTCACCCCGTGGGCAGGGGAACACTGAAGCTTTCTTT. It yields the protein CASSPRGQGNTEAFF.

This clone appeared once. The gene calls are TRBV6-1 and TRBJ2-3; the match to TRBD1 covers 8 bases. CDR1 and CDR2 from the germline V gene are MNHNS and SASEGT. With V trimmed by 8 bases and J by 1 base, 5 bases remained unmatched. This CDR3 contains 14 residues. CDR3 residues: CASRDRTRTDTQYF. The DNA of the CDR3 is TGTGCCAGCCGGGACAGGACCCGCACAGATACGCAGTATTTT.

Written as DNA, the CDR3 is TGTGCCAGCAGCGCATATTCCCTAGCGGGGATGGATACGCAGTATTTT. The encoded protein is CASSAYSLAGMDTQYF. This chain uses TRBV7-3 with TRBJ2-3, with 9 bases identical to TRBD2. CDR1 is SGHTA and CDR2 is FQGTGA in the germline V gene. V lost 5 bases, J lost 6 bases, and 12 bases stayed unmatched. The CDR3 loop spans 16 amino acids.

The chain couples TRBV6-5 to TRBJ1-1, with D unresolved. Between the trimmed V and J ends, which lost 0 bases and 1 base, there was a span of 6 bases. This CDR3 comprises 14 residues. CDR1 is MNHEY and CDR2 is SVGAGI in the germline V gene. The CDR3 protein is CASSYSSKNTEAFF. In DNA, the CDR3 is TGTGCCAGCAGTTACTCATCCAAGAACACTGAAGCTTTCTTT.

The chain is built from TRBV21-1 and TRBJ2-1; TRBD1, the table's D call, lacks a check against the DNA. TRBV21-1 is tagged as a pseudogene. This CDR3 spans 13 amino acids. The CDR3 nucleotides read TGTGCCACGTCCCCCTTGAGGGGGAATGAGCAGTTCTTC. Translated, it gives CATSPLRGNEQFF.

V gene TRBV30 combines with J gene TRBJ2-7; D may be TRBD1 (6 bases). The CDR3 is made up of 14 amino acids. With 0 bases removed from V and 5 bases from J, the gap between germline ends came to 14 bases. CDR1 is GTSNPN, CDR2 SVGIG, per germline (reference sequence). CDR3: CAWSVLGGSDEQYF. CDR3 nucleotide sequence: TGTGCCTGGAGTGTACTAGGGGGATCGGACGAGCAGTACTTC.

The chain uses TRBV7-2 and TRBJ2-1; 9 nucleotides align to TRBD2. The ends lost 5 bases at V and 6 bases at J; junction bases unmatched: 8. The CDR3 runs to 15 residues. The V gene's germline CDR1 is SGHTA and CDR2 FQGNSA. The CDR3, as DNA: TGTGCCAGCAGCGCGCTAGCGGGGCCCACCAATGAGCAGTTCTTC. Its translation: CASSALAGPTNEQFF.

The chain combines TRBV14 with TRBJ2-1; the D call may be TRBD1 or TRBD2 (8 bases each). This CDR3 comprises 16 residues. V lost 4 bases to trimming and J lost 5 bases, with 18 bases between them. Germline CDR1 and CDR2: SGHDN and FVKESK. As DNA, the CDR3 is TGTGCCAGCAGCCCCAGGGGGCTAGCGGGTAACAATGAGCAGTTCTTC. It codes for CASSPRGLAGNNEQFF. The full variable domain, in which reference TRBV14 and TRBJ2-1 provide the parts outside the CDR3, is EAGVTQFPSHSVIEKGQTVTLRCDPISGHDNLYWYRRVMGKEIKFLLHFVKESKQDESGMPNNRFLAERTGGTYSTLKVQPAELEDSGVYFCASSPRGLAGNNEQFFGPGTRLTVL.

The chain recombines TRBV11-2 with TRBJ2-5; D ambiguous. The CDR3 sequence is 14 residues long. The V end was cut by 5 bases, the J end by 0 bases, with 10 bases between. Germline V CDR1 and CDR2: SGHAT, FQNNGV. CDR3 residues: CASSRLPNQETQYF. The CDR3 DNA sequence: TGTGCCAGCAGCCGTCTGCCGAACCAAGAGACCCAGTACTTC.

In DNA, the CDR3 is TGTGCCAGCAGAGGGGGGACAGGGTGGATCTATGGCTACACCTTC. It codes for CASRGGTGWIYGYTF. This chain links TRBV6-1 with TRBJ1-2, with 9 bases identical to TRBD1. J gave up 4 bases and V 6 bases, and 9 bases lay outside the gene matches. CDR1 and CDR2 from the germline V gene are MNHNS and SASEGT. The length of the CDR3 is 15 residues.

The rearrangement joins TRBV6-6 to TRBJ2-3; 8 positions agree with TRBD2. The CDR3 loop spans 16 amino acids. Per germline, CDR1 MNHNY and CDR2 SVGAGI (reference sequence). V dropped 7 bases and J dropped 7; count of bases not matched to a gene: 16. CDR3 DNA: TGTGCCAGCAACCCACCGAGCGGGAGAAACGCAAATACGCAGTATTTT. Encoded protein: CASNPPSGRNANTQYF.

Turning to this clone: The junction departs from germline at one end; a sequencing error may be responsible. The chain employs TRBV7-2 and TRBJ2-7; D gene unclear. Germline CDR1 and CDR2: SGHTA and FQGNSA. The CDR3 contains 11 residues. The CDR3 DNA is TGCGCCAGCACTTCGACGGACGAGCAGTACTTC. It is translated as CASTSTDEQYF. The full variable domain, in which reference TRBV7-2 and TRBJ2-7 provide the parts outside the CDR3, is GAGVSQSPSNKVTEKGKDVELRCDPISGHTALYWYRQSLGQGLEFLIYFQGNSAPDKSGLPSDRFSAERTGGSVSTLTIQRTQQEDSAVYLCASTSTDEQYFGPGTRLTVT.

The genes are TRBV5-1 and TRBJ2-7; 9 nucleotides match TRBD1. Trimming cost V 5 bases and J 1 base; bases outside gene matches: 7. Germline V gene lookup returns CDR1 SGHRS and CDR2 YFSETQ. The CDR3 extends over 15 amino acids. The CDR3 DNA is TGCGCCAGCAGGAGGAGGACAGGGGAATCCTACGAGCAGTACTTC. Translation gives CASRRRTGESYEQYF.